Listed here are 21 T cell receptor beta chains from one sample, sequenced in a study of blood T cell repertoires in COVID-19. TCRdb's copy holds only in-frame clones and misses some; the assay was immunoSEQ multiplex PCR. The sample carries around 140,000 clones, around nine tenths recorded once. The sequencing input was peripheral blood. The receptors were sampled from an older woman with COVID-19, enrolled during active disease.

This clone was detected once. The gene calls are TRBV9 and TRBJ2-1, with 11 bases matching TRBD2. This CDR3 contains 15 residues. The V and J ends lost 4 bases and 4 bases, in that order; junction bases with no gene match: 4. Looked up from germline, CDR1 is SGDLS and CDR2 is YYNGEE. CDR3 DNA: TGTGCCAGCAGCCCTAGCGGGGGGCTGTACAATGAGCAGTTCTTC. This sequence encodes CASSPSGGLYNEQFF.

J is TRBJ1-1 and V is TRBV27; unclear D gene. The germline V gene encodes CDR1 MNHEY and CDR2 SMNVEV (reference sequence). V gave up 0 bases and J gave up 2 bases, with 10 bases separating them. The CDR3 totals 15 residues. In DNA form, the CDR3 reads TGTGCCAGCAGTTTATCGTCGTCGGGTAACACTGAAGCTTTCTTT. Translation: CASSLSSSGNTEAFF.

V gene TRBV7-3 combines with J gene TRBJ1-1; the match to TRBD1 covers 9 bases. The CDR3 totals 15 residues. J lost 3 bases, V lost 5 bases, and 7 bases had no gene match. Germline values: CDR1 SGHTA, CDR2 FQGTGA. Here the CDR3 DNA reads TGTGCCAGCAGCCCCACAGGGGGCTTGGACACTGAAGCTTTCTTT. This translates into CASSPTGGLDTEAFF.

The genes are TRBV28 and TRBJ2-1, with D possibly matching TRBD2 (6 bases). Per the germline V gene, CDR1 is MDHEN and CDR2 is SYDVKM. CDR3 length equals 15 residues. Trimming removed 3 bases from V and 15 bases from J, with 24 bases in between. CDR3 coding DNA: TGTGCCAGCAGTTTTTTCGGGGACTGGGGGGTGTCCTTGTTCTTC. Its translation: CASSFFGDWGVSLFF. Variable domain in full (rest from reference TRBV28 and TRBJ2-1): DVKVTQSSRYLVKRTGEKVFLECVQDMDHENMFWYRQDPGLGLRLIYFSYDVKMKEKGDIPEGYSVSREKKERFSLILESASTNQTSMYLCASSFFGDWGVSLFFGPGTRLTVL.

The J gene is TRBJ2-1, the V gene TRBV28, with TRBD1 as a possible D gene (6 bases). V was cut by 3 bases and J by 5 bases, with 17 bases left in between. This CDR3 region has 16 residues. The germline V gene encodes CDR1 MDHEN and CDR2 SYDVKM. This chain's CDR3 is CASSFHRRQVDNEQFF. The CDR3 nucleotides are TGTGCCAGCAGTTTCCATCGACGACAGGTAGACAATGAGCAGTTCTTC.

This chain's CDR3 is CASSETGGPQFF. As DNA, the CDR3 is TGTGCCAGTAGTGAAACAGGGGGCCCGCAGTTCTTC. The chain couples TRBV19 to TRBJ2-1, with TRBD1 matching over 9 bases. The CDR3 contains 12 residues. The V and J ends lost 5 bases and 12 bases, in that order; junction bases with no gene match: 5. Germline V gene lookup returns CDR1 LNHDA and CDR2 SQIVND (reference sequence).

The rearrangement uses TRBV5-4 and TRBJ1-1, with 7 nucleotides matching TRBD1. The CDR3 loop spans 17 amino acids. V lost 2 bases and J lost 7; bases outside the gene matches: 17. The germline CDR1 and CDR2 sequences are SGHNT and YYREEE (reference sequence). CDR3 region: CASSLGLTGKRQGEAFF. CDR3 coding DNA: TGTGCCAGCAGCTTAGGCCTGACAGGGAAACGGCAGGGTGAAGCTTTCTTT.

The chain is built from TRBV24-1 and TRBJ1-2, with 8 bases aligning to TRBD1. The CDR3 is made up of 13 amino acids. CDR1 and CDR2 (germline): KGHDR, SFDVKD. V lost 6 bases and J lost 5; bases outside the gene matches: 4. The CDR3 sequence: CATSPRTGYGYTF. Written as DNA, the CDR3 is TGTGCCACCAGTCCCCGGACAGGGTATGGCTACACCTTC.

The chain uses TRBV28 and TRBJ1-5; no definite D call. CDR3 length: 12 amino acids. CDR1 and CDR2 from the germline V gene are MDHEN and SYDVKM. Trimming took off 7 bases at V and 1 base at J, with 5 bases between the two ends. CDR3 DNA: TGTGCCAGCACGGGGAGCAATCAGCCCCAGCATTTT. It encodes CASTGSNQPQHF.

The gene calls are TRBV5-8 and TRBJ1-6, with a tentative D call TRBD1 (6 bases). V lost 0 bases, J lost 0 bases, and 13 bases lay in between. CDR1 is SGHTS, CDR2 YDEGEE, per germline. This CDR3 has 18 amino acids. CDR3 in DNA: TGTGCCAGCAGCTTGGCCAGGGGAGTGGGCTCCTATAATTCACCCCTCCACTTT. Translating gives CASSLARGVGSYNSPLHF.

The J gene is TRBJ2-6, the V gene TRBV21-1; whether TRBD1, the table's D call, matches the DNA was not checked. TRBV21-1 is a known pseudogene. The CDR3 covers 17 residues. CDR3 protein: CASKTPGHSSGANVLTF. The CDR3 DNA reads as TGTGCCAGCAAGACTCCGGGACACAGCTCTGGGGCCAACGTCCTGACTTTC.

The chain joins TRBV2 to TRBJ2-5, with D possibly matching TRBD2 (6 bases). Between the trimmed V and J ends, which lost 4 bases and 7 bases, there was a span of 13 bases. Germline CDR1 and CDR2: SNHLY and FYNNEI. This CDR3 is 13 amino acids long. CDR3 region: CASSGGTGGTQYF. DNA of the CDR3: TGTGCCAGCAGTGGGGGGACCGGGGGGACCCAGTACTTC.

The CDR3: CASSEITRAIQYF. The CDR3 DNA follows: TGTGCCAGCAGTGAAATTACGCGGGCCATACAGTATTTT. The chain recombines TRBV2 with TRBJ2-3, with a weak D call TRBD2 (5 bases). V lost 2 bases and J lost 12, with 15 bases in between. Germline CDR1 and CDR2: SNHLY and FYNNEI. The CDR3 contains 13 residues.

The chain has TRBV7-2 and TRBJ1-5; 9 bases agree with TRBD1. J lost 4 bases, V lost 5 bases, and 3 bases had no gene match. This CDR3 contains 14 residues. Per the germline V gene, CDR1 is SGHTA and CDR2 is FQGNSA. The CDR3 DNA reads as TGTGCCAGCAGCAAGGGACAGGGTAATCAGCCCCAGCATTTT. Encoded protein: CASSKGQGNQPQHF.

This chain links TRBV10-3 with TRBJ1-2, with 10 nucleotides matching TRBD1. V shed 2 bases and J 2 bases; nucleotides not matched to a gene: 5. The CDR3 covers 16 residues. Germline values: CDR1 ENHRY, CDR2 SYGVKD. CDR3 sequence (DNA): TGTGCCATCAGTGAGCCGGGGGACAGGGGAAACTATGGCTACACCTTC. This sequence encodes CAISEPGDRGNYGYTF.

This chain links TRBV19 with TRBJ1-6; a possible D gene is TRBD1 (5 bases). V lost 4 bases and J lost 4, with 14 bases in between. The CDR3 covers 16 residues. Germline CDR1 LNHDA, CDR2 SQIVND (reference sequence). This CDR3 is CASSNLDSLYNSPLHF. The CDR3 bases are TGTGCCAGTAGTAATCTCGACAGTTTATATAATTCACCCCTCCACTTT.

The rearrangement links TRBV7-9 to TRBJ2-5; 9 bases map to TRBD1. Unmatched junction bases numbered 10, after V lost 5 bases and J lost 9 bases. This CDR3 has 14 amino acids. Germline V lookup: CDR1 SEHNR, CDR2 FQNEAQ (reference sequence). The CDR3 spells CASSPRTGVWAQYF. The CDR3 bases are TGTGCCAGCAGCCCCCGGACAGGGGTGTGGGCCCAGTACTTC.

This rearrangement joins TRBV19 to TRBJ1-2; a weak D match, TRBD1 (6 bases). The CDR3 contains 14 residues. Germline V gene lookup returns CDR1 LNHDA and CDR2 SQIVND (reference sequence). Trimming removed 5 bases at V and 0 bases at J, with 10 bases between. In DNA form, the CDR3 reads TGTGCCAGTAGTCCAGGGACAACTAACTATGGCTACACCTTC. Amino acid sequence: CASSPGTTNYGYTF.

This clone has a single count. The V call is TRBV28, the J call TRBJ1-4, with unresolved D. Germline assignment: CDR1 MDHEN and CDR2 SYDVKM. This CDR3 is built from 15 residues. The V gene lost 1 base and the J gene lost 7 bases, with 13 bases spanning the gap. CDR3 loop: CASSLSWAGFEKLFF. Written as DNA, the CDR3 is TGTGCCAGCAGTTTATCGTGGGCTGGGTTTGAAAAACTGTTTTTT.

This clone was observed a single time. The chain carries TRBV6-1 and TRBJ1-5; tentative D call: TRBD1 (6 bases). Germline loops: CDR1 MNHNS, CDR2 SASEGT. This CDR3 has 15 residues. V was shortened by 1 base and J by 9 bases, with 16 bases between the two germline ends. This chain's CDR3 is CASSEGGQGNRPQHF. CDR3 nucleotide sequence: TGTGCCAGCAGTGAAGGGGGGCAGGGGAATAGGCCCCAGCATTTT.

The CDR3 here is CASGLEGMGYYNEQFF. In DNA form, the CDR3 reads TGTGCTAGTGGTTTGGAGGGGATGGGGTACTACAATGAGCAGTTCTTC. J is TRBJ2-1 and V is TRBV12-5; tentative D call: TRBD1 (5 bases). This CDR3 contains 16 residues. Trimming pared 1 base from V and 3 bases from J, leaving 13 bases between. Germline-derived CDR1 and CDR2 are LGHNT and FRNRAP.